The 21 T cell receptor beta chains reported below all come from one sample, sequenced in a study of blood T cell repertoires in COVID-19. The data were produced by immunoSEQ multiplex PCR, yet TCRdb's version contains in-frame clones alone and is incomplete. The sample has roughly 250,000 clones; 80% to 90% are singletons. Sample: PBMCs or T cells enriched from blood (not recorded which). These TCRs come from a woman in her thirties who had recovered from COVID-19.

This chain joins TRBV29-1 and TRBJ2-7; 12 nucleotides line up with TRBD2. V shed 4 bases and J 5 bases; nucleotides not matched to a gene: 6. This CDR3 is built from 14 residues. CDR1 is SQVTM, CDR2 ANQGSEA, per germline. The chain's CDR3 is CSVGPRLAGDEQYF. In nucleotides, the CDR3 is TGCAGCGTTGGACCCAGACTAGCGGGAGACGAGCAGTACTTC.

The table lists this clone with many counts. Other DNA variants within this sample encode the same CDR3. This sequence joins TRBV7-9 and TRBJ1-2, with 7 nucleotides matching TRBD1. Trimming at V came to 5 bases and at J to 3 bases, leaving 3 bases not matched to a gene. Germline V gene lookup returns CDR1 SEHNR and CDR2 FQNEAQ (reference sequence). The CDR3 runs 13 residues. DNA of the CDR3: TGTGCCAGCAGCAGTGGGACAGACTATGGCTACACCTTC. Its translation: CASSSGTDYGYTF. Supplemented by reference TRBV7-9 and TRBJ1-2, the full variable domain reads DTGVSQNPRHKITKRGQNVTFRCDPISEHNRLYWYRQTLGQGPEFLTYFQNEAQLEKSRLLSDRFSAERPKGSFSTLEIQRTEQGDSAMYLCASSSGTDYGYTFGSGTRLTVV.

The J gene is TRBJ1-4, the V gene TRBV27; D gene ambiguous. Trimming removed 6 bases at V and 0 bases at J, with 8 bases between. The CDR3 loop spans 14 amino acids. Per the germline V gene, CDR1 is MNHEY and CDR2 is SMNVEV (reference sequence). CDR3 coding DNA: TGTGCCAGCAGCTATTACGCAACTAATGAAAAACTGTTTTTT. Its translation is CASSYYATNEKLFF.

The CDR3 DNA reads as TGTGCCAGCAGTCCCGGGGTGGATGGCTACACCTTC. Translated: CASSPGVDGYTF. The rearrangement uses TRBV3-1 (or the pseudogene TRBV3-2) and TRBJ1-2; unclear D gene. Trimming left V 6 bases short and J 6 bases short, with 11 bases between. Looked up from germline, CDR1 is LGHDT and CDR2 is YNNKEL (reference sequence). This CDR3 comprises 12 residues.

CDR3 in DNA: TGCGCCAGCAGTGGACTGGGACATCGTTCGGCCCAGTACTTC. Residues: CASSGLGHRSAQYF. The chain joins TRBV4-1 to TRBJ2-5; D might be TRBD1 (6 bases). CDR3 size: 14 residues. V was trimmed by 6 bases and J by 9 bases, leaving 20 bases between them. In germline, CDR1 is MGHRA, CDR2 YSYEKL.

Only a few counts were recorded for this clone. The chain couples TRBV12-3 or TRBV12-4 to TRBJ1-2; no firm D call. The CDR3 has 13 amino acids. V lost 3 bases and J lost 8, with 13 bases in between. CDR3 amino acids: CASSFTHLVGYTF. CDR3 nucleotide sequence: TGTGCCAGCAGTTTCACCCACTTGGTCGGCTACACCTTC.

The chain combines TRBV5-1 with TRBJ1-5; TRBD1 might be the D (5 bases). Germline V gene lookup returns CDR1 SGHRS and CDR2 YFSETQ. The CDR3 spans 15 residues. Trimming left V 0 bases short and J 7 bases short, with 14 bases between. As DNA, the CDR3 is TGCGCCAGCAGCTTGGAAGGGGCAGGGATGCAGCCCCAGCATTTT. It is translated as CASSLEGAGMQPQHF.

This clone was seen only once. This rearrangement joins TRBV28 to TRBJ2-7; no clear D gene. Germline lookup yields CDR1 MDHEN and CDR2 SYDVKM. The CDR3 loop spans 14 amino acids. V lost 2 bases to trimming and J lost 3 bases, with 11 bases between them. This CDR3 reads CASSLAGSGYEQYF. The CDR3 nucleotides are TGTGCCAGCAGTTTAGCCGGGTCTGGCTACGAGCAGTACTTC.

The chain is built from TRBV29-1 and TRBJ1-2; D unresolved. V lost 7 bases, J lost 4 bases, and 7 bases lay in between. The CDR3 is made up of 10 amino acids. CDR1 and CDR2 (germline): SQVTM, ANQGSEA. DNA for the CDR3: TGCAGCGGCTTCAGCTATGGCTACACCTTC. Its protein is CSGFSYGYTF.

The CDR3 reads CAWIGQGLEAFF. CDR3 bases: TGTGCCTGGATTGGGCAGGGACTGGAAGCTTTCTTT. V and J are TRBV30 and TRBJ1-1; tentative D call: TRBD1 (5 bases). Between the trimmed V and J ends, which lost 4 bases and 8 bases, there was a span of 14 bases. Per the germline V gene, CDR1 is GTSNPN and CDR2 is SVGIG (reference sequence). The CDR3 consists of 12 residues.

The chain carries TRBV30 and TRBJ1-2; D gene uncertain. V was shortened by 5 bases and J by 2 bases, with 6 bases between the two germline ends. Germline CDR1 GTSNPN, CDR2 SVGIG (reference sequence). The CDR3 sequence is 11 residues long. CDR3 residues: CAWGANYGYTF. CDR3 DNA sequence: TGTGCCTGGGGAGCGAACTATGGCTACACCTTC.

A single count supports this clone. The chain combines TRBV24-1 with TRBJ1-1; D might be TRBD1 (6 bases). The CDR3 contains 13 residues. Germline CDR1 KGHDR, CDR2 SFDVKD. With 3 bases removed from V and 6 bases from J, the gap between germline ends came to 10 bases. The CDR3 protein is CATSDPTGPEAFF. CDR3 nucleotides: TGTGCCACCAGTGATCCGACAGGCCCTGAAGCTTTCTTT.

V and J are TRBV4-1 and TRBJ1-5; no clear D. CDR1 is MGHRA and CDR2 is YSYEKL in the germline V gene. The V end was cut by 2 bases, the J end by 0 bases, with 14 bases between. The length of the CDR3 is 17 residues. The CDR3 DNA follows: TGCGCCAGCAGCCAACAGGCGTCGGTGTATAGCAATCAGCCCCAGCATTTT. Protein sequence: CASSQQASVYSNQPQHF.

The V call is TRBV2, the J call TRBJ1-5, with TRBD1 as a possible D gene (6 bases). V lost 5 bases, J lost 8 bases, and 13 bases lay in between. The CDR3 has 13 residues. Germline-derived CDR1 and CDR2 are SNHLY and FYNNEI. The CDR3: CASSPGTSEPQHF. The CDR3 region has the DNA TGTGCCAGCAGTCCCGGGACATCCGAGCCCCAGCATTTT.

The chain recombines TRBV9 with TRBJ1-1; D possibly corresponds to TRBD1 (5 bases). From germline, CDR1 is SGDLS and CDR2 YYNGEE. The V end lost 4 bases, the J end lost 3 bases, and 10 bases lay between the germline ends. This CDR3 contains 13 residues. The CDR3 coding sequence is TGTGCCAGCAGCCCGGCGGGACACACTGAAGCTTTCTTT. Translating it yields CASSPAGHTEAFF. The entire variable domain, with the rest obtained from reference TRBV9 and TRBJ1-1, is as follows: DSGVTQTPKHLITATGQRVTLRCSPRSGDLSVYWYQQSLDQGLQFLIQYYNGEERAKGNILERFSAQQFPDLHSELNLSSLELGDSALYFCASSPAGHTEAFFGQGTRLTVV.

This clone has more than one count but fewer than ten. The V and J genes are TRBV5-1 and TRBJ1-3; 10 positions match TRBD1. Germline loops: CDR1 SGHRS, CDR2 YFSETQ. Trimming took 4 bases from V and 8 from J; bases not matched to a gene: 9. CDR3 size: 15 residues. CDR3 nucleotide sequence: TGCGCCAGCAGCCCCGGACAGGGGGGCCTGGACACCATATATTTT. Amino acids: CASSPGQGGLDTIYF.

The chain has TRBV7-6 and TRBJ1-5, with D maybe TRBD1 (6 bases). The CDR3 is 15 residues long. CDR1 SGHVS and CDR2 FNYEAQ come from the germline V gene. Trimming cost V 0 bases and J 2 bases, with 8 bases left between them. CDR3 protein: CASSLAWGRNQPQHF. DNA for the CDR3: TGTGCCAGCAGCTTAGCCTGGGGGCGCAATCAGCCCCAGCATTTT.

The chain joins TRBV30 to TRBJ1-6; 7 nucleotides line up with TRBD1. V trimming: 3 bases; J trimming: 8 bases; junction bases outside the gene matches: 13. Germline CDR1 reads GTSNPN; CDR2 reads SVGIG (reference sequence). This CDR3 spans 16 amino acids. The CDR3 bases are TGTGCCTGGAGCAAAGGGGGCAGTGCGGGGTATTCACCCCTCCACTTT. This translates into CAWSKGGSAGYSPLHF.

The chain employs TRBV9 and TRBJ1-1; no reliable D call. V was cut by 3 bases and J by 4 bases, with 16 bases left in between. CDR1 and CDR2 from the germline V gene are SGDLS and YYNGEE. This CDR3 is built from 15 residues. CDR3 amino acids: CASSGVPGAGTEAFF. The CDR3 DNA sequence: TGTGCCAGCAGCGGAGTTCCTGGTGCGGGCACTGAAGCTTTCTTT.

This clone was recorded a few times. This chain uses TRBV6-1 with TRBJ2-7, with a weak D call TRBD2 (5 bases). Germline V gene sequence: CDR1 MNHNS, CDR2 SASEGT. The CDR3 length is 14 residues. V lost 1 base to trimming and J lost 2 bases, with 9 bases between them. The CDR3 reads CASSEVGGAYEQYF. Here the CDR3 DNA reads TGTGCCAGCAGTGAAGTCGGAGGCGCCTACGAGCAGTACTTC.

The CDR3 is CASRTPRDSRTDTQYF. The CDR3 DNA reads TGTGCCAGCAGGACTCCCAGGGACAGCCGCACAGATACGCAGTATTTT. V is TRBV2 and J is TRBJ2-3; 7 nucleotides match TRBD1. The CDR3 loop spans 16 amino acids. Germline values: CDR1 SNHLY, CDR2 FYNNEI. J gave up 1 base and V 6 bases, and 10 bases lay outside the gene matches.